Presented here are 21 T cell receptor beta chains from one specimen sequenced in a study of T cells in narcolepsy. Assay used: immunoSEQ multiplex PCR; TCRdb lists only in-frame clones, some missing. Of around 3,500 clones listed, about 59% were seen once; the top ten hold roughly 50%. Sequenced input: CD45RA- memory CD8+ T cells from PBMCs. Receptors were obtained from a human donor with narcolepsy.

Turning to this clone: Other DNA sequences of this sample code for an identical CDR3. The genes are TRBV20-1 and TRBJ2-5; D is perhaps TRBD2 (6 bases). This CDR3 has 11 residues. CDR1 and CDR2 (germline): DFQATT, SNEGSKA (reference sequence). V was pared by 3 bases and J by 5 bases, with 7 bases between. In DNA, the CDR3 is TGCAGTGCTAGGGAGGGCGAGACCCAGTACTTC. It translates to CSAREGETQYF.

The CDR3 nucleotides read TGTGCCAGCAGTTACTACAGTTTCGAGCAGTACTTC. Protein product: CASSYYSFEQYF. This chain uses TRBV28 with TRBJ2-7; D is ambiguous. The ends were cut back, 4 bases at V and 6 bases at J, with 10 bases in the middle. The CDR3 covers 12 residues. Germline V gene data show CDR1 as MDHEN and CDR2 as SYDVKM. Complete variable domain (other parts from reference TRBV28 and TRBJ2-7): DVKVTQSSRYLVKRTGEKVFLECVQDMDHENMFWYRQDPGLGLRLIYFSYDVKMKEKGDIPEGYSVSREKKERFSLILESASTNQTSMYLCASSYYSFEQYFGPGTRLTVT.

The chain recombines TRBV4-3 with TRBJ1-2; 7 positions match TRBD1. This CDR3 region has 14 residues. The germline V gene has CDR1 LGHNA and CDR2 YSLEER. The ends lost 4 bases at V and 3 bases at J; junction bases unmatched: 5. Written as DNA, the CDR3 is TGCGCCAGCAGCCCACCGGGACAGTACTATGGCTACACCTTC. Encoded protein: CASSPPGQYYGYTF.

The chain uses TRBV27 and TRBJ1-2, with D maybe TRBD1 (6 bases). Germline V gene sequence: CDR1 MNHEY, CDR2 SMNVEV (reference sequence). CDR3 length equals 14 residues. The germline V and J ends were trimmed by 5 bases and 8 bases, with 18 bases remaining between them. In DNA, the CDR3 is TGTGCCAGCAGTCCTTCGGGTGGGGGCTGGGGCTACACCTTC. The encoded protein is CASSPSGGGWGYTF.

This clone came up a few times. This chain connects TRBV5-5 to TRBJ1-1, with D possibly being TRBD1 (6 bases). CDR3 length: 14 residues. Germline V lookup: CDR1 SGHKS, CDR2 YYEKEE (reference sequence). V was cut by 2 bases and J by 1 base, with 9 bases left in between. Here the CDR3 DNA reads TGTGCCAGCAGCTTAGCGGGGGCGAACACTGAAGCTTTCTTT. This encodes CASSLAGANTEAFF.

This clone was recorded once. The rearrangement links TRBV4-3 to TRBJ2-5; the D is unclear. Per germline, CDR1 LGHNA and CDR2 YSLEER. V was cut by 4 bases and J by 5 bases, with 8 bases left in between. The CDR3 consists of 12 residues. This CDR3 reads CASSPSRETQYF. The DNA for the CDR3 is TGCGCCAGCAGCCCGTCCCGTGAGACCCAGTACTTC.

The gene calls are TRBV4-1 and TRBJ1-2, with TRBD1 identical over 9 bases. This CDR3 has 15 residues. Trimming took 4 bases from V and 6 from J; bases not matched to a gene: 9. In germline, CDR1 is MGHRA, CDR2 YSYEKL. CDR3 in DNA: TGCGCCAGCAGCCTCCAACAGGGGGCGCGAAATGGCTACACCTTC. It yields the protein CASSLQQGARNGYTF.

This clone has just a few counts. V is TRBV7-8 and J is TRBJ2-7; 9 nucleotides line up with TRBD2. This CDR3 contains 14 residues. Trimming cost V 2 bases and J 2 bases; bases outside gene matches: 1. Germline CDR1 SGHVS, CDR2 FQNEAQ. The CDR3 reads CASSLLAGTYEQYF. The CDR3 DNA reads as TGTGCCAGCAGCTTACTAGCGGGGACCTACGAGCAGTACTTC.

V usage is TRBV4-3 and J usage is TRBJ1-6, with D possibly TRBD1 on 5 matching bases. The CDR3 extends over 20 amino acids. Germline V CDR1 and CDR2: LGHNA, YSLEER. V was shortened by 1 base and J by 0 bases, with 19 bases between the two germline ends. The chain's CDR3 is CASSQVRGQTASSYNSPLHF. As DNA, the CDR3 is TGCGCCAGCAGCCAAGTAAGAGGGCAGACAGCAAGCTCCTATAATTCACCCCTCCACTTT.

The rearrangement links TRBV4-2 to TRBJ2-3, with D maybe TRBD2 (7 bases). Looked up from germline, CDR1 is LGHNA and CDR2 is YNFKEQ. The CDR3 is 17 residues long. Between the trimmed V and J ends, which lost 2 bases and 2 bases, there was a span of 17 bases. This CDR3 reads CASSQHPPGGHTDTQYF. CDR3 nucleotides: TGTGCCAGCAGCCAACACCCCCCGGGGGGCCACACAGATACGCAGTATTTT.

The gene calls are TRBV29-1 and TRBJ1-1, with unresolved D. With 7 bases removed from V and 1 base from J, the gap between germline ends came to 10 bases. The CDR3 is 12 residues long. Germline V lookup: CDR1 SQVTM, CDR2 ANQGSEA. CDR3 protein: CSAWTGNTEAFF. In DNA form, the CDR3 reads TGCAGCGCCTGGACGGGGAACACTGAAGCTTTCTTT.

The chain has TRBV7-3 and TRBJ2-7, with unresolved D. CDR3 length: 13 amino acids. Germline CDR1 and CDR2: SGHTA and FQGTGA. Trimming removed 5 bases at V and 4 bases at J, with 12 bases between. For the CDR3, the DNA is TGTGCCAGCAGCGGATTAATTCGTTACGAGCAGTACTTC. Translation gives CASSGLIRYEQYF. The variable domain in full, completed from reference TRBV7-3 and TRBJ2-7, reads GAGVSQTPSNKVTEKGKYVELRCDPISGHTALYWYRQSLGQGPEFLIYFQGTGAADDSGLPNDRFFAVRPEGSVSTLKIQRTERGDSAVYLCASSGLIRYEQYFGPGTRLTVT.

This clone was picked up one time. This chain links TRBV2 with TRBJ2-3, with 15 positions matching TRBD2. The CDR3 totals 16 residues. V lost 6 bases to trimming and J lost 2 bases; unmatched junction nucleotides: 3. Germline-derived CDR1 and CDR2 are SNHLY and FYNNEI. CDR3: CASRGTSGGYTDTQYF. The CDR3 coding sequence is TGTGCCAGCAGGGGGACTAGCGGGGGGTACACAGATACGCAGTATTTT.

This chain connects TRBV19 to TRBJ2-6, with 8 nucleotides matching TRBD1. Trimming removed 3 bases from V and 2 bases from J; junction bases left unmatched: 3. Germline CDR1 LNHDA, CDR2 SQIVND (reference sequence). This CDR3 is 16 amino acids long. This CDR3 reads CASSMGQATGANVLTF. The CDR3 bases are TGTGCCAGTAGTATGGGACAGGCGACTGGGGCCAACGTCCTGACTTTC.

This chain connects TRBV9 to TRBJ1-1, with TRBD1 matching 8 bases. The germline CDR1 and CDR2 sequences are SGDLS and YYNGEE. This CDR3 is 16 amino acids long. The V gene end was trimmed by 3 bases and the J gene end by 5 bases; junction bases not matched to a gene: 12. CDR3: CASSAGQGRSVTEAFF. In DNA form, the CDR3 reads TGTGCCAGCAGCGCTGGACAGGGTAGGAGTGTGACTGAAGCTTTCTTT.

Details on this clone: Other DNA sequences from this sample encode an identical CDR3 as well. V gene TRBV7-6 combines with J gene TRBJ2-3; D is possibly TRBD1 or TRBD2 (6 bases each). V was pared by 2 bases and J by 6 bases, with 12 bases between. CDR3 length: 14 residues. Germline V gene sequence: CDR1 SGHVS, CDR2 FNYEAQ. In DNA form, the CDR3 reads TGTGCCAGCAGCTTAAGGGGGGCGGGTGATACGCAGTATTTT. Residues: CASSLRGAGDTQYF.

The chain carries TRBV10-3 and TRBJ2-7, with D perhaps TRBD1 (6 bases). V lost 4 bases, J lost 1 base, and 14 bases lay in between. Germline-derived CDR1 and CDR2 are ENHRY and SYGVKD. The CDR3 contains 15 residues. For the CDR3, the DNA is TGTGCCATCAGTGGCGCCCGAGGACAGTCCTACGAGCAGTACTTC. It codes for CAISGARGQSYEQYF.

This sequence joins TRBV23-1 and TRBJ1-5; D remains unclear. TRBV23-1 is filed as an ORF, its function uncertain. This CDR3 has 19 amino acids. Trimming cost V 7 bases and J 0 bases, with 25 bases left between them. CDR3 amino acids: CASTTRSVQTIHSNQPQHF. DNA of the CDR3: TGCGCCAGCACCACCCGATCGGTGCAGACTATTCATAGCAATCAGCCCCAGCATTTT.

V and J are TRBV7-9 and TRBJ2-7, with D tentatively TRBD2 (7 bases). Germline CDR1 SEHNR, CDR2 FQNEAQ (reference sequence). The CDR3 contains 16 residues. V shed 3 bases and J shed 3 bases, with 18 bases lying between them. The CDR3 spells CASSFPPGGLSYEQYF. The CDR3 DNA reads as TGTGCCAGCAGCTTTCCCCCGGGGGGCCTGAGCTACGAGCAGTACTTC.

The chain is built from TRBV6-5 and TRBJ2-2; D call uncertain. The CDR3 covers 12 residues. Germline CDR1 is MNHEY and CDR2 is SVGAGI. The V gene lost 0 bases and the J gene lost 6 bases, with 2 bases spanning the gap. This chain's CDR3 is CASSYSAGELFF. The CDR3 nucleotides read TGTGCCAGCAGTTACTCGGCCGGGGAGCTGTTTTTT.

The chain employs TRBV4-3 and TRBJ2-5; TRBD2 aligns across 9 bases. CDR1 is LGHNA and CDR2 is YSLEER in the germline V gene. The ends lost 1 base at V and 5 bases at J; junction bases unmatched: 8. This CDR3 comprises 16 residues. The CDR3 loop is CASSQVAAGGGETQYF. In nucleotides, the CDR3 is TGCGCCAGCAGCCAAGTAGCAGCGGGGGGAGGTGAGACCCAGTACTTC.